The rows below give T cell receptor beta chains drawn from one sample of a study of early T cells in non-severe SARS-CoV-2 infection. Using its own MiXCR run on the 5' RACE reads, TCRdb lists one record per CDR3 protein. Of 45,000 to 70,000 distinct CDR3 sequences listed, 5.5% to 7.5% are singletons. Source material: whole blood. The origin of the receptors is an adult who was a healthcare worker with PCR-confirmed SARS-CoV-2 infection or an uninfected control (not recorded which). CDR3s leave out the opening cysteine and the closing phenylalanine or tryptophan. Fields, in order: V gene, D gene, J gene, CDR3 protein. A D gene is named only where the DNA matches it firmly.

>TRBV19|NA|TRBJ2-3
ASSIVLTDTQY
>TRBV20-1|TRBD2|TRBJ2-7
SAGAKKRGANYEQY
>TRBV24-1|TRBD1|TRBJ2-4
ATSDRGTKNIQY
>TRBV6-2/TRBV6-3|NA|TRBJ2-4
ASSAHKEVAKNIQY
>TRBV4-1|NA|TRBJ1-5
ASSQGGLGQPQH
>TRBV5-1|NA|TRBJ1-6
ASSSDRMDSPLH
>TRBV7-2|NA|TRBJ1-2
ASSLGPTGANYGYT
>TRBV20-1|NA|TRBJ1-2
SARRGVNYGYT
>TRBV12-3/TRBV12-4|TRBD1|TRBJ1-6
ASSLKGQGDSPLH
>TRBV28|NA|TRBJ1-2
ASRVTGTNYGYT
>TRBV7-9|NA|TRBJ1-2
ASSFFQGNYGYT
>TRBV6-5|NA|TRBJ2-7
ASSYGSGSYEQY
>TRBV29-1|NA|TRBJ2-1
SVAPTYNEQF
>TRBV5-1|TRBD1|TRBJ1-4
ASSPGQGANEKLF
>TRBV6-6|TRBD1|TRBJ1-6
ASSYGVPEGGVRNSPLH
>TRBV25-1|NA|TRBJ2-7
ASSEGQAPYEQY
>TRBV5-1|NA|TRBJ2-3
ASSLMKRMAKTDTQY
>TRBV29-1|TRBD1|TRBJ1-1
SVEDPSGGAF
>TRBV20-1|NA|TRBJ2-7
SATKKYEQY
>TRBV2|NA|TRBJ2-5
ASSESDITETQY
>TRBV19|NA|TRBJ1-5
ASSIRHASNQPQH
>TRBV6-6|NA|TRBJ2-7
ASSYVQPGGEQY
>TRBV5-4|NA|TRBJ2-7
ASSLGQHSYEQY
>TRBV12-3/TRBV12-4|NA|TRBJ1-5
ASRPGLSQPQH
>TRBV7-2|TRBD2|TRBJ2-5
ASSSSGGARIKETQY
>TRBV29-1|NA|TRBJ2-3
SVRPSGRVTQY
>TRBV12-2|NA|TRBJ2-5
ASRLAGESGETQY
>TRBV29-1|NA|TRBJ1-2
SVVGPTGGYT
>TRBV6-5|NA|TRBJ1-1
ASTGIAGRVTEAF